This T cell receptor (beta chain) was sequenced during a study of cytomegalovirus exposure and HLA in healthy donors (dated by TCRdb to 2016 to 2017). The study in broad terms: An earlier analysis of roughly 610 of the donors reported approximately 300 Gb of sequence data and 117 million unique TCR beta sequences obtained from about 170 million T cells. About 300 gigabases of sequencing data and approximately 85 million unique TCR sequences were included in an early release covering around 600 HLA-typed donors. Of the roughly 400 genotyped donors, 81% fell in the genetic ancestry cluster associated with self-reported Caucasian donors. The study aimed to test whether signatures of past pathogen exposure could be identified by cataloging public T cell receptors. Using immunosequencing, the study profiled T cell repertoires from approximately 700 subjects and related those repertoires to cytomegalovirus serostatus. Besides the first cohort of roughly 700 subjects, a separate validation cohort made up of 120 different subjects was used. To predict cytomegalovirus infection status, the study brought together high-throughput TCR immunosequencing, statistical association of individual TCRs with disease status, and machine learning. A later analysis re-examined previously published TCR beta repertoires from 500 to 700 donors and added high-resolution HLA genotyping to investigate patterns of TCR occurrence. Rather than drawing on any new phenotypic data, the later analysis identified candidate immune exposures from TCR beta sequences and the way those sequences occurred across donors. An earlier analysis of around 580 of the donors used high-throughput TCR beta sequencing to judge whether each TCR beta V gene segment behaved as functional or pseudogenic. Alongside the repertoire data, information on donor age, sex, ethnicity and CMV serostatus was compiled. A later genetic analysis took genome-wide SNP genotypes for about 55% of the 666 donors and used that subset as a discovery cohort. All discovery cohort repertoires had been generated on a single sequencing platform. HLA typing covered class I and class II loci at four-digit resolution. Typing coverage varied by locus: roughly 620-630 donors for A, B, C, DRB1 and DQB1; more than 500 for DQA1; around 610 for DPA1; roughly 450 for DPB1. About five DR-DQ haplotypes were treated as single units for association and clustering because of strong linkage in the cohort. Across about 380 genotyped donors of the cohort, an average of roughly 250,000 unique TCR beta nucleotide sequences per donor were sequenced, and around 20% of those sequences were non-productive. Results and caveats for the whole study, not just this receptor: In an earlier analysis of around 500 of the donors, most TCR beta V segments appeared in productive rearrangements about 87% or about 30% of the time, broadly matching IMGT annotations. In both the original and validation cohorts, the classifier was reported to diagnose cytomegalovirus status with high specificity and sensitivity. The authors suggested that the approach could potentially be extended to other disease states and immunological phenotypes. In vitro tests confirmed that a few of the cytomegalovirus-associated TCR beta chains recognize cytomegalovirus antigens. Some IMGT-functional V segments, including TRBV6-2 and TRBV6-3, could not be told apart with the 87-base-pair reads, so those segments were excluded. When HLA alleles, especially DR and DQ, strongly co-occurred, TCR associations were difficult to assign to individual alleles. A later analysis reported that several top co-occurrence clusters appeared linked to parvovirus B19, influenza, CMV and Epstein-Barr virus. Sequencing depth was assumed to be roughly uniform across donors in the presence/absence analyses, though that assumption may not hold. CMV serostatus was the only immune exposure information available for the cohort. At a false discovery rate of 0.05, a later analysis linked about 17,000 TCR beta sequences to specific HLA alleles. Because counts were too low, more than 15 rarely observed V segments, including chromosome 9 orphons, were left out of the earlier analysis of 500 to 650 of the donors. In a later analysis, TCR association rates were found to vary across HLA loci, with the most associated TCRs seen for DRB1 alleles and the fewest for HLA-C alleles. Compared with the 666-donor mean, donors in an Asian-associated ancestry cluster had fewer N-insertions in productive TCRs, according to a later genetic analysis. Correlated functional status among segregating V segments might be attributable to linkage disequilibrium, but an unknown experimental factor could not be ruled out. A further reported finding was that TCR beta sequences accurately predicted the HLA-A and HLA-B alleles for most subjects in the first cohort. Across donors, most TCR sequences were observed very rarely, whereas some public TCRs were present in many individuals. In this cohort, only TCR beta chains were sequenced, and detectable features were limited by the absence of alpha or paired-chain data. A cluster of highly shared sequence variants was judged likely to be a technical artifact of the sequencing pipeline. A later analysis found that most CMV-associated TCR beta chains appeared HLA-restricted, with HLA associations seemingly driven largely by CMV exposure. Because HLA typing was unavailable for some donors at each locus, only the typed subset was used in association tests. A later genetic analysis associated a missense DCLRE1C variant with V-gene and J-gene trimming of TCR beta chains, and an independent cohort replicated the association. In a later analysis, HLA-associated TCR beta chains showed more clonal expansion and lower generation probabilities than non-associated chains that were equally common. The study listed 150 to 200 TCR beta chains as associated with cytomegalovirus.

As concerns this clone: It has no known antigen specificity. It has no much larger one-base neighbor in the sample; base qualities were not kept.

CDR1 and CDR2 were assigned from the germline V gene (reference sequence) as GTSNPN and SVGIG. From its cysteine to its phenylalanine, the CDR3 spans 16 amino acids. Solely the CDR3 DNA is kept, with 48 bases framed from the first base. V has 1 base trimmed and J has 2 bases trimmed; junction bases matching no gene number 7. Library preparation used the immunoSEQ multiplex PCR assay. The multiplex PCR relied on a mix of 60 forward primers for TCR Vbeta segments and 13 reverse primers for TCR Jbeta segments. Amplification of the CDR3 region of rearranged TCR beta genes was performed with a multiplex PCR assay on genomic DNA. On the Illumina HiSeq System, the amplified TCR beta libraries were sequenced as 87-base-pair reads. On the authors' methods: A later analysis tallied tens of millions of unique TCR beta chains across the 550 to 850 repertoires, and about 10 million of those chains were shared by two or more donors. A nearest-neighbor algorithm error-corrected the raw reads and collapsed the reads into unique sequences, merging closely related sequences to remove PCR and sequencing errors. To assign V, D and J gene segments, CDR3 sequences were aligned to IMGT reference sequences. Each retained sequence needed at least a six-nucleotide match to both a V gene segment and a J gene segment. A rearrangement counted as productive if the CDR3 had no stop codons and remained in frame with V and J, and every other rearrangement counted as non-productive. CDR3 was defined by IMGT convention, running from the second conserved V-encoded cysteine to the conserved J-encoded phenylalanine. The earlier analysis of some 540 of the donors excluded any sequence lacking an unambiguous match to a single V gene segment. In an earlier analysis of approximately 590 of the donors, V segments were called functional above 56.7% productive rearrangements and were called segregating when the between-donor standard deviation exceeded 5%. A statistical classification framework was built for diagnosing cytomegalovirus status from the catalog of TCR beta chain sequences. In a later analysis, V and J genes were assigned by comparing TCR nucleotide sequences against IMGT/GENE-DB human TR gene sequences. The TCRdist pipeline was used in a later analysis to assign CDR3 sequences and most-parsimonious VDJ recombination scenarios. A later analysis defined each TCR beta chain by its CDR3 amino acid sequence plus V-gene family, and excluded reads lacking a unique V-gene family. In a later analysis, approximately 640 highly shared, low-generation-probability nucleotide sequences were removed to address suspected cross-contamination and a sequencing artifact. In a later analysis, a clonal expansion index was calculated for each public chain from normalized within-repertoire ranks of inferred template counts. Generation probabilities in a later analysis came from a VDJ recombination model fitted to out-of-frame rearrangements, and those results were checked against IGoR. In a later analysis, TCR-TCR, TCR-HLA and TCR-CMV co-occurrence was scored with hypergeometric tests, and a repertoire-size bias correction was applied to TCR pairs. In a later analysis, false discovery rates were estimated by permuting HLA or CMV assignments 20 times. In a later analysis, co-occurring TCRs were grouped using DBSCAN, and TCRdist sequence similarity was added for clustering within HLA-allele-positive subsets. For co-occurrence clustering, repertoires with fewer than 30,000 or more than 120,000 public chains were excluded, along with four or five repertoires with anomalous nucleotide sharing. Here the immuneACCESS table is served through TCRdb, limited to in-frame sequences with V and J called. Missing clones are a known gap in these copies; in checked studies unresolved V genes cover under half, and the rest lacks a known reason. V and J calls and clone size are given by that table; D and trimming were obtained from the DNA. Recorded for this sample are about 160,000 clones; around 80% of them occurred a single time. In total, the top ten clones hold about 4.5% of the sample.

The cohort comprised 666 healthy bone marrow donors. All cohort members were sampled while nominally healthy, although unrecorded immune exposures were likely present. The donor tested CMV seronegative and was one of the 352 seronegative cohort members. A peripheral blood sample was provided by each donor, and peripheral blood mononuclear cells were used for TCR beta sequencing. The Qiagen DNeasy Blood Extraction Kit was used to extract genomic DNA from the blood cell samples. This receptor was identified in a man in his forties in good health and CMV-seronegative. The sequence joins TRBV30 to TRBJ2-4, with 8 middle bases fitting TRBD2. The source material was PBMCs. The bases are TGTGCCTGGAGTGGTATCGGGGGGGTTACCAAAAACATTCAGTACTTC. Its protein reads: CAWSGIGGVTKNIQYF.